The source of this T cell receptor (beta chain) is a study of vaccination and CD4 T cells after COVID-19. Study overall: Between diagnosis and the drawing of post-COVID samples lay a median around 100 days (range 35 to 161). Controls had a CEFX pool, an HIV-1 Nef pool, or no peptide added. Study-wide points: When vaccine-specific clones from convalescent patients were examined, 304 of 307 were spike mono-reactive.

The treatment: approximately 9-day PBMC culture with coronavirus spike peptide pools or control peptides (ViraFEST assay). In the case of this clonotype: Its antigen is undetermined. Germline is not matched at one junction end, which may reflect a read error.

Sequencing of cultured CD4+ T cell DNA used the Oncomine TCR Beta short-read assay. From cultured CD4+ T cells, genomic DNA was extracted. TCRdb ran MiXCR on the PCR reads and lists one entry per CDR3 protein. Of about 16,000 distinct CDR3 sequences detected, around 48% appear once; the ten largest clones hold more than 13%. Germline V gene lookup returns CDR1 LNHDA and CDR2 SQIVND (reference sequence). CDR3 size: 13 residues. The source of this sequence is a human donor who had recovered from COVID-19. V gene TRBV19 combines with J gene TRBJ1-6; 7 bases are a match to TRBD1. The sample comprised CD4+ T cells from blood, cultured in vitro. The CDR3 spells CASSVDRESPLHF. The CDR3 DNA is TGTGCCAGTAGTGTAGACAGGGAGTCACCCCTCCACTTT.